The TCR beta chain described here comes from a study of shared clonotypes between healthy human individuals (dated by TCRdb to between 2020 and 2021). Context from the whole study: The cohort included a few men and a couple of women between 18 and 49 years of age. Per donor, three plates each were used for CD4 naive and CD4 memory, two for CD8 naive, and one for CD8 memory. Blood TCR repertoires of roughly five healthy adults were deeply sequenced to estimate repertoire size and the extent of clonotype sharing between individuals. Different laboratories and diverse techniques were used to prepare libraries and sequence TCR repertoires, to increase sequencing depth and limit assay-specific biases. Per donor, leukapheresis produced somewhere between about 0.94 and 9.5 billion PBMCs. Broader findings and caveats from the paper: Clonotypes shared by all four sorted-subset donors showed higher generation probabilities than non-shared clonotypes. Rarefaction of sorted-subset datasets indicated incomplete sequencing despite the large sequencing depth. Because the study included only a small number of donors, the genetic and exposure-history diversity represented was limited. Around 5% of naive CD4, 3.5% of naive CD8, 2.3% of memory CD4, and about 0.4% of memory CD8 clonotypes were shared across several donors. Based on pairwise subsampling, the degree of clonotype sharing among donors was expected to be affected by sequencing depth. Sampling was limited to blood, and TCR repertoires in tissue likely differ from TCR repertoires in blood. Naive subsets generally had larger estimated clonotype richness than memory subsets did.

The donors were healthy, HIV-negative adults who had no recently reported acute infections or vaccinations. All donors were Caucasian adults living in Nashville, Tennessee, USA. CD4+ T cells were enriched through magnetic negative selection, after which naive cells were positively selected on CD45RA and the remaining negative fraction served as the memory subset. After blood collection by leukapheresis, PBMCs were isolated using Ficoll-Histopaque density gradient centrifugation and then cryopreserved in the vapor phase of liquid nitrogen. Analytical flow cytometry was used to check the purity and quantity of each magnetically sorted T cell population. From each sorted fraction, genomic DNA was isolated and quantified by UV absorbance on a Nanodrop 2000c. Using the deep immunoSEQ assay, multiplex PCR amplified TCR CDR3 regions from genomic DNA. Extracted genomic DNA from each cell subset was distributed evenly across all wells of several immunoSEQ 96-well plates, and each plate was treated as a replicate. For sorted subsets, each replicate PCR was loaded with about 0.2 ug genomic DNA, equivalent to about 33,000 T cell genomes. Purified libraries were measured with a Qubit 3.0 fluorometer, size-checked on a Bioanalyzer 2100, and measured again with the KAPA Library Quantification kit. Each immunoSEQ 96-well plate was sequenced on its own single-read 150-cycle Illumina NextSeq 550 flow cell. On the authors' methods: Because the immunoSEQ output held only junctional sequences and lacked quality scores, the filtering could not match the filtering applied to full-length reads. To assign V/J genes and CDR3, sequences were annotated using PyIR, a Python wrapper for IgBLAST v1.9, with IMGT germline references. Any read was removed if the V/J assignment was weak (E-value above 1e-6), the CDR3 was missing, or the read contained stop codons, out-of-frame junctions, or ambiguous translated residues. V3J clonotypes were defined by identical inferred V gene, J gene, and CDR3 amino acid sequence. Percentage overlap between repertoires was computed as shared unique clonotypes divided by the size of the smaller repertoire. Repertoire richness was assessed with RTK rarefaction, the Chao1 estimator, and Recon v2.1 estimates of unobserved clonotypes. Generation probabilities were computed with OLGA for all TCRbeta clonotypes obtained by the gDNA method from a few donors. TCRdb re-hosts the immuneACCESS table, in-frame sequences only. Its copies lack some clones; in the studies checked, an unresolved V gene accounts for under half of them, and the cause for the rest is not known. That table furnishes V, J and clone size, whereas the DNA furnished D and trimming. The sample yields 190,000 or so clones; about 66% were counted once. Less than 11% of the sample comes from the top ten.

About this clone: It lacks a known antigen. Per-base qualities were not stored, and no clone one base away is much larger.

Specimen: memory CD4+ T cells sorted from blood. Read against the paper, the sample's cell subset or site label means: CD45RA-negative fraction. This TCR was sampled from a young man in good health.

CDR3 sequence: CASSQWGGNNEQFF. The DNA sequence reads TGCGCCAGCAGCCAGTGGGGGGGGAACAATGAGCAGTTCTTC. This receptor chain uses TRBV4-3 and TRBJ2-1; 7 bases in between match TRBD2. Ends trimmed: V by 3 bases, J by 5 bases; bases unmatched to a gene: 4. From the cysteine through the phenylalanine, the CDR3 covers 14 amino acids. Only CDR3 DNA remains: 42 bases, in frame from the first base. Via the germline V gene, CDR1 is LGHNA and CDR2 YSLEER.